The sequence of this TCR beta chain was determined in a study of tumor and adjacent non-tumor tissue in lung cancer. Study-level information: Histology: eleven to twelve adenocarcinoma, a couple of squamous cell carcinoma, 1 small cell lung cancer.

As regards this clonotype: Its matching antigen is unknown.

Study results and limitations: Top 100 clones took a larger repertoire share in normal lung. TCR diversity was significantly greater in tumor than normal lung tissue.

RNA was extracted from bulk tissue without any cell sorting. A modified ARM-PCR protocol with three rounds of nested PCR amplified TCRbeta. MiXCR was run by TCRdb on the multiplex PCR reads, yielding one entry per CDR3 protein. This sample has around 71,000 distinct CDR3 sequences; approximately 77% occur once, and the top ten carry about 9.2%. This sequence was found in a woman aged 40 to 50 with non-small cell lung cancer. The sequenced material came from lung tumor tissue.

Written as DNA, the CDR3 is TGCAACGTGGGAGGGGAAGCGGGAGGGCCCGTCGGCTGTGAGCAGTTCTTC. Translation: CNVGGEAGGPVGCEQFF. This sequence joins TRBV29-1 and TRBJ2-1; the match to TRBD2 covers 10 bases. This CDR3 spans 17 amino acids. Germline CDR1 SQVTM, CDR2 ANQGSEA.